Included here is one T cell receptor (beta chain) sequence, with context. These data are taken from a study of T cells in Graves' hyperthyroidism and ophthalmopathy. Amplification of TCR beta CDR3 regions used RNA as the template. TCR CDR3 regions were first amplified by RT-PCR with HTBI primers. TCRdb independently ran MiXCR on the multiplex PCR reads; one entry per CDR3 protein. The sample includes under 350,000 distinct CDR3 sequences, around a sixth seen only once; the top ten take about 53%. The germline V gene has CDR1 SGHRS and CDR2 YFSETQ. The germline V and J ends were trimmed by 5 bases and 1 base, with 9 bases remaining between them. The CDR3 covers 14 residues.

The sample was blood. The sequence derives from a woman between 45 and 60 years old with Graves' hyperthyroidism. This chain connects TRBV5-1 to TRBJ2-2, with D perhaps matching TRBD1 (5 bases). CDR3 bases: TGCGCCAGCAGGATCCAGGGGAACACCGGGGAGCTGTTTTTT. This encodes CASRIQGNTGELFF.